This entry lists 3 T cell receptor beta chains sequenced from one sample in a study of T cells after yellow fever vaccination. TCRdb passed the 5' RACE reads through MiXCR, listing each CDR3 protein once. The sample yields approximately 260,000 distinct CDR3 sequences, about 5.2% seen once. This specimen consisted of CD4+ T cells sorted from PBMCs, obtained on the day of the yellow fever booster vaccination. The receptors come from a man younger than 35 who received the YFV17D yellow fever vaccine.

The chain uses TRBV19 and TRBJ1-3, with D possibly matching TRBD1 (6 bases). Trimming cost V 11 bases and J 0 bases, with 11 bases left between them. Germline-derived CDR1 and CDR2 are LNHDA and SQIVND (reference sequence). The CDR3 consists of 13 residues. The CDR3 sequence is CAAGGGSGNTIYF. The CDR3 nucleotides read TGTGCCGCCGGGGGCGGCTCTGGAAACACCATATATTTT.

J is TRBJ2-5 and V is TRBV20-1; 9 bases are a match to TRBD1. CDR1 is DFQATT, CDR2 SNEGSKA, per germline (reference sequence). J was trimmed by 4 bases and V by 5 bases; bases with no gene match: 5. This CDR3 is 13 amino acids long. CDR3 bases: TGCAGTGCTTTCCGGACAGGGGCAGAGACCCAGTACTTC. The encoded protein is CSAFRTGAETQYF.

A few counts support this clonotype. The chain links TRBV20-1 to TRBJ2-7, with 7 nucleotides matching TRBD2. This CDR3 is 14 amino acids long. The germline gives CDR1 DFQATT, CDR2 SNEGSKA (reference sequence). J was trimmed by 3 bases and V by 2 bases; bases with no gene match: 7. For the CDR3, the DNA is TGCAGTGCTAGATCGCCGACTAGCCGCTACGAGCAGTACGTC. Amino acid sequence: CSARSPTSRYEQYV.